These 11 T cell receptor beta chains share one sample of origin, sequenced in a study of T cell repertoires in cytomegalovirus infection. TCRdb re-analysed the reads in MiXCR, keeping a single row per CDR3 protein. Among around 180,000 distinct CDR3 sequences, 28% were seen once, and the ten largest hold 30% to 35%. The source material was PBMCs. These receptors were obtained from a human donor in good health (CMV status not recorded). Some clones in this sample may be carry-over from other donors' samples.

This clonotype showed up just once. The rearrangement uses TRBV12-3 or TRBV12-4 and TRBJ2-5; 7 positions agree with TRBD2. This CDR3 is 14 amino acids long. V shed 5 bases and J 0 bases; nucleotides not matched to a gene: 3. The CDR3 DNA reads TGTGCCAGCAGTCCTCTAGCGGACCAAGAGACCCAGTACTTC. Protein sequence: CASSPLADQETQYF.

The rearrangement joins TRBV2 to TRBJ2-7; D is ambiguous. Germline CDR1 is SNHLY and CDR2 is FYNNEI. The CDR3 has 13 amino acids. V was shortened by 6 bases and J by 0 bases, with 9 bases between the two germline ends. DNA for the CDR3: TGTGCCAGCAGGACGGGCTACTCCTACGAGCAGTACTTC. Protein sequence: CASRTGYSYEQYF.

This clonotype came up many times. The chain recombines TRBV7-2 with TRBJ2-2, with D perhaps being TRBD1 or TRBD2 (7 bases each). Trimming left V 5 bases short and J 5 bases short, with 18 bases between. The germline V gene has CDR1 SGHTA and CDR2 FQGNSA. This CDR3 region has 16 residues. The CDR3 DNA reads as TGTGCCAGCAGCCCCAGGGGGGGGGCGGGAACCGGGGAGCTGTTTTTT. Its translation: CASSPRGGAGTGELFF.

V and J are TRBV3-1 and TRBJ1-5; no definite D call. Germline V lookup: CDR1 LGHDT, CDR2 YNNKEL (reference sequence). The CDR3 is 14 amino acids. Trimming removed 1 base from V and 1 base from J, with 5 bases in between. CDR3 in DNA: TGTGCCAGCAGCCAAGGGCGGAGCAATCAGCCCCAGCATTTT. Amino acids: CASSQGRSNQPQHF.

This clonotype was recorded a few times. J is TRBJ1-2 and V is TRBV6-5; tentatively, D is TRBD1 (6 bases). Germline assignment: CDR1 MNHEY and CDR2 SVGAGI. The CDR3 sequence is 11 residues long. Deletions cut 6 bases from V and 6 bases from J, with 8 bases between. The CDR3, as DNA: TGTGCCAGCAGGTACAGGGATGGCTACACCTTC. Its protein product is CASRYRDGYTF.

The chain employs TRBV27 and TRBJ1-4; the D gene is possibly TRBD1 (5 bases). The V end was cut by 7 bases, the J end by 0 bases, with 12 bases between. CDR1 and CDR2 from the germline V gene are MNHEY and SMNVEV (reference sequence). There are 15 residues in the CDR3. CDR3 sequence (DNA): TGTGCCAGCAAGGACATACCTGCAACTAATGAAAAACTGTTTTTT. Amino acids: CASKDIPATNEKLFF. Drawing the rest from reference TRBV27 and TRBJ1-4, the complete variable domain is EAQVTQNPRYLITVTGKKLTVTCSQNMNHEYMSWYRQDPGLGLRQIYYSMNVEVTDKGDVPEGYKVSRKEKRNFPLILESPSPNQTSLYFCASKDIPATNEKLFFGSGTQLSVL.

This clonotype was observed a few times. Written as DNA, the CDR3 is TGTGCCAGCTCACAACTGACAGGGAGCAATCAGCCCCAGCATTTT. Translated, it gives CASSQLTGSNQPQHF. V is TRBV18 and J is TRBJ1-5; 7 bases line up with TRBD1. With V trimmed by 4 bases and J by 1 base, 4 bases remained unmatched. The CDR3 has 15 amino acids. The germline V gene has CDR1 KGHSH and CDR2 LQKENI.

This clonotype appeared many times. This chain joins TRBV7-2 and TRBJ1-1; D is possibly TRBD1 (6 bases). The CDR3 is 15 amino acids. Germline-derived CDR1 and CDR2 are SGHTA and FQGNSA. The germline V and J ends were trimmed by 7 bases and 3 bases, with 18 bases remaining between them. CDR3 sequence (DNA): TGTGCCAGCACCGTCTACAGGGATGGGTACACTGAAGCTTTCTTT. As protein: CASTVYRDGYTEAFF.

The chain recombines TRBV7-9 with TRBJ1-2; the D gene is possibly TRBD1 (6 bases). The germline V gene encodes CDR1 SEHNR and CDR2 FQNEAQ (reference sequence). Trimming pared 5 bases from V and 4 bases from J, leaving 17 bases between. The CDR3 contains 15 residues. The DNA for the CDR3 is TGTGCCAGCAGCCCCGGAGGGGGGGGATCCTATGGCTACACCTTC. Translating it yields CASSPGGGGSYGYTF.

The chain joins TRBV5-6 to TRBJ2-7; D possibly uses TRBD1 or TRBD2 (5 bases each). Per germline, CDR1 SGHDT and CDR2 YYEEEE. The V and J ends lost 0 bases and 2 bases respectively, with 18 bases between them. This CDR3 contains 17 residues. DNA of the CDR3: TGTGCCAGCAGCTTGGCCCAGGGCATCCGGGGACCCTACGAGCAGTACTTC. It encodes CASSLAQGIRGPYEQYF.

This chain uses TRBV7-2 with TRBJ1-2; D uncertain. Trimming removed 1 base at V and 3 bases at J, with 9 bases between. This CDR3 region has 14 residues. Germline V lookup: CDR1 SGHTA, CDR2 FQGNSA. CDR3 sequence (DNA): TGTGCCAGCAGCTTAGGAACAGTAGACTATGGCTACACCTTC. It translates to CASSLGTVDYGYTF.